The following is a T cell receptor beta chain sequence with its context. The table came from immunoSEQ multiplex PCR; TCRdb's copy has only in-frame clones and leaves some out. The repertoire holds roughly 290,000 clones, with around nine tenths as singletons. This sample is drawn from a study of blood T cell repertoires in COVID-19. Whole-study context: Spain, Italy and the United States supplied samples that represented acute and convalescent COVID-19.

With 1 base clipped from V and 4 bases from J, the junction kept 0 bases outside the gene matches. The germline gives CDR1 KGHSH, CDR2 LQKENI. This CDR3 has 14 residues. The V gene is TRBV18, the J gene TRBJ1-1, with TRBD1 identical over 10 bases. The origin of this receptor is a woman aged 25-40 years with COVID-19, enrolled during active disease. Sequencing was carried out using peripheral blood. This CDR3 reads CASSPRTGGTEAFF. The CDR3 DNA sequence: TGTGCCAGCTCACCACGGACAGGGGGCACTGAAGCTTTCTTT.